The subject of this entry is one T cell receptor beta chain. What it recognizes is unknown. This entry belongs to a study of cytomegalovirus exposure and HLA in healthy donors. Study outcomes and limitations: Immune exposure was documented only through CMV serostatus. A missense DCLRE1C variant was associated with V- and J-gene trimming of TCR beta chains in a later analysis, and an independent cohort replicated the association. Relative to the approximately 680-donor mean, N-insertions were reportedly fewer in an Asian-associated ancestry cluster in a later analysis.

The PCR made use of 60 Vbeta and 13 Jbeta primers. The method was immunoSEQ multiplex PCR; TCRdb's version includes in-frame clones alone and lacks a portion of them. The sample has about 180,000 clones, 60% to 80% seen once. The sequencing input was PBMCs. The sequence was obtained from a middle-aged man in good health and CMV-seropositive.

CDR3 nucleotides: TGTGCCAGCAGTTACTCGAGACTTCTAATGGGTGAGCAGTACTTC. Translated: CASSYSRLLMGEQYF. The chain is built from TRBV6-5 and TRBJ2-7; D is ambiguous. The CDR3 sequence is 15 residues long. The V end lost 0 bases, the J end lost 7 bases, and 16 bases lay between the germline ends. CDR1 is MNHEY, CDR2 SVGAGI, per germline.